This T cell receptor beta chain was observed in a study of shared clonotypes between healthy human individuals. Note on this clone: No antigen is known for it.

Regarding the study as a whole: Only blood was sampled; tissue repertoires likely differ. Depth of sequencing was expected to influence donor clonotype sharing. Shared clonotypes across all four donors exceeded non-shared ones in generation probability.

Original handling: Because ImmunoSEQ provided only junction sequences with no quality scores, the filtering differed. Libraries were prepared by immunoSEQ multiplex PCR; TCRdb keeps only in-frame clonotypes and omits some of them. V, J and clone size were drawn from that table, and D and trimming were deduced from the DNA. The sample yields roughly 2.1 million clones, approximately 94% seen once. CDR3 length: 15 amino acids. With 4 bases removed from V and 4 bases from J, the gap between germline ends came to 17 bases. Germline V gene data show CDR1 as SGHNT and CDR2 as YYREEE (reference sequence). CD8 cells regarded as naive lacked CD45RO, were positively chosen for CCR7, and omitted terminally differentiated effector memory CD45RA+ cells.

The sequencing sample was made of naive CD8+ T cells from PBMCs. This sequence originates from a man between 18 and 35 years old in good health. Some clones in this sample may be carry-over from other donors' samples. This sequence joins TRBV5-4 and TRBJ1-2; a possible D gene is TRBD1 (5 bases). The CDR3 sequence: CASSLATANSYGYTF. In DNA, the CDR3 is TGTGCCAGCAGCCTCGCGACAGCGAACTCCTATGGCTACACCTTC.